This T cell receptor beta chain was found in a study of PD-L1 blockade in urothelial cancer. Profiled with immunoSEQ multiplex PCR; TCRdb holds only in-frame clones, not every one. The table records 85,000 to 90,000 clones, 90% to 95% of them present only once. Per germline, CDR1 MGHDK and CDR2 SYGVNS. The CDR3 contains 16 residues. After removal of 4 bases from V and 4 bases from J, the junction contained 11 bases not matched to a gene. The sequences come from PBMCs, collected around atezolizumab (anti-PD-L1) treatment. The V gene is TRBV25-1, the J gene TRBJ2-5; 8 bases agree with TRBD2. This receptor was obtained from a man between 60 and 75 years old with urothelial cancer. Here the CDR3 DNA reads TGTGCCAGCAGTGCGGTTACGGGAGGGCCCGGAGAGACCCAGTACTTC. Its protein product is CASSAVTGGPGETQYF.